Listed below are T cell receptor beta chains from one sample, sequenced in a study of blood T cell repertoires in COVID-19. The protocol was immunoSEQ multiplex PCR, while the TCRdb copy is restricted to in-frame clones and leaves out a portion. The sample shows a few hundred thousand clones, approximately 81% of them seen only once. The source material was PBMCs or T cells enriched from blood (not recorded which). The receptors originated from a man aged 40-49 years who had recovered from COVID-19. Each CDR3 is given without its conserved first and last residue. D genes are given only for firm matches.

V: TRBV6-2/TRBV6-3
D: NA
CDR3: ASIPSSPRYSNQPQH

V: TRBV5-4
D: NA
CDR3: ASSLPGIGYT

V: TRBV5-1
D: TRBD1
CDR3: ASSSSRDRGLRDTQY

V: TRBV21-1
D: NA
CDR3: ASSRGTAYEQY

V: TRBV10-1
D: NA
CDR3: ASSGLKNIQY

V: TRBV3-1/TRBV3-2
D: NA
CDR3: ASSHLRTAWETEAF

V: TRBV6-4
D: NA
CDR3: ASSDEGSGNTGELF

V: TRBV3-1/TRBV3-2
D: TRBD1
CDR3: ASSQETGVGNTIY

V: TRBV5-1
D: TRBD2
CDR3: ASSLGLAGTDTQY

V: TRBV27
D: TRBD2
CDR3: ASNPSGNTGELF

V: TRBV7-9
D: TRBD1
CDR3: ASSPGTGGIRSPLH

V: TRBV29-1
D: NA
CDR3: VGLVGDSNTEAF

V: TRBV7-9
D: NA
CDR3: ASSLAGRRANTEAF

V: TRBV5-8
D: NA
CDR3: AGGGALSYEQY

V: TRBV29-1
D: TRBD2
CDR3: SVPTSLEQF

V: TRBV30
D: TRBD1
CDR3: AWETGMNTEAF

V: TRBV7-2
D: TRBD1
CDR3: ASSHGGLRDRGLYGYT

V: TRBV6-1
D: NA
CDR3: ASSEGGKYSPLH

V: TRBV5-8
D: NA
CDR3: ASSLGGLIYGYT

V: TRBV3-1/TRBV3-2
D: NA
CDR3: ASSQDRGALRGETQY

V: TRBV6-2/TRBV6-3
D: NA
CDR3: ASSYSGAQPGNEQY

V: TRBV19
D: NA
CDR3: ATRRALNTGELF

V: TRBV5-1
D: NA
CDR3: ASSLGTTYEQY

V: TRBV11-3
D: TRBD1
CDR3: ASSGQGGDYEQY

V: TRBV5-1
D: NA
CDR3: ASSLAVDRLNTEAF

V: TRBV5-1
D: NA
CDR3: ASSLAFPTGEALF

V: TRBV7-3
D: NA
CDR3: ASSPQGHRETQY

V: TRBV28
D: NA
CDR3: ASSFTAGASNQPQH

V: TRBV19
D: TRBD1
CDR3: ASSDHWTGGQPQH

V: TRBV15
D: NA
CDR3: ATSRGTANYGYT

V: TRBV19
D: TRBD1
CDR3: ASTRGQGYNEQF

V: TRBV19
D: NA
CDR3: ASSAWAGNTEAF

V: TRBV7-2
D: NA
CDR3: ASSLGPDLYEQY

V: TRBV5-1
D: TRBD2
CDR3: ASSRTSGRTNEQF

V: TRBV5-1
D: TRBD1
CDR3: ASSLGQGVGTDTQY

V: TRBV5-4
D: NA
CDR3: ASSVDRRNEQF

V: TRBV11-3
D: TRBD1
CDR3: ASSLNRGNEQY

V: TRBV6-5
D: NA
CDR3: ASAPSPAGNTIY

V: TRBV10-2
D: NA
CDR3: ASTRGLSGTGETQY

V: TRBV18
D: NA
CDR3: ASSSGQGPQAYGYT

V: TRBV30
D: NA
CDR3: AWNLNISPLH

V: TRBV30
D: NA
CDR3: AWSVRWGEGQETQY

V: TRBV9
D: NA
CDR3: ASSIMDSPKNIQY

V: TRBV11-2
D: TRBD2
CDR3: ASSTGLAGTYEQY

V: TRBV29-1
D: NA
CDR3: SVEARVGRDVFGYT

V: TRBV12-3/TRBV12-4
D: NA
CDR3: ASSSLQGHEQY

V: TRBV4-1
D: NA
CDR3: ASSQGRNYGYT

V: TRBV7-2
D: NA
CDR3: ASSYRVNQPQH

V: TRBV10-3
D: TRBD2
CDR3: AISEGLRGEGETQY

V: TRBV5-1
D: NA
CDR3: ASRARYGNTIY

V: TRBV11-3
D: TRBD1
CDR3: ASSLDRGSYNEQF

V: TRBV4-3
D: TRBD2
CDR3: ASSQGPSGRAGGEQY

V: TRBV19
D: NA
CDR3: ASSITVYTGELF

V: TRBV18
D: TRBD1
CDR3: ASSPQRDRGATDTQY

V: TRBV6-5
D: NA
CDR3: ASSLAGDSGNTIY